The present TCR beta chain was sequenced within a study of blood T cells in healthy people across ages. This clonotype occurred a few times. A second roughly 6 to 11 cycle PCR used barcoded and J-beta primers. A single record per CDR3 protein comes from TCRdb applying MiXCR to the 5' RACE reads. The sample includes over 700,000 distinct CDR3 sequences, 20% to 25% of them seen just once. The germline gives CDR1 SGHTA, CDR2 FQGTGA. The CDR3 extends over 14 amino acids. The V and J ends lost 5 bases and 8 bases respectively, with 19 bases between them. These same records also appear under a second study, on T cells of mothers and their children.

The chain uses TRBV7-3 and TRBJ2-7; D may be TRBD2 (6 bases). This TCR derives from a boy between 10 and 17 years old in good health. Sequences were obtained from blood. Here the CDR3 DNA reads TGTGCCAGCAGCCCCATGGGGGACTCCATTAAGCAGTACTTC. Translating gives CASSPMGDSIKQYF.